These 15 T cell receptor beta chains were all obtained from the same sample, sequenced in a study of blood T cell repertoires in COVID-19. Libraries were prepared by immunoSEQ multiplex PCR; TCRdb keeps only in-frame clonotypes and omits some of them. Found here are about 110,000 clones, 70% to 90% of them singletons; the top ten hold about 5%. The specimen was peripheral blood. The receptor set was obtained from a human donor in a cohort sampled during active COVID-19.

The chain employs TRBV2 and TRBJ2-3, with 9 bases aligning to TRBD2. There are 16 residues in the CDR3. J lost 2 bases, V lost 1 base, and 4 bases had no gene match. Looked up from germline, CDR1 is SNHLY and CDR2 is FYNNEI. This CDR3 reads CASSEGAGGPTDTQYF. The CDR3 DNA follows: TGTGCCAGCAGTGAAGGGGCGGGAGGGCCCACAGATACGCAGTATTTT. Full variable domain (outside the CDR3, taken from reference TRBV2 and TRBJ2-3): EPEVTQTPSHQVTQMGQEVILRCVPISNHLYFYWYRQILGQKVEFLVSFYNNEISEKSEIFDDQFSVERPDGSNFTLKIRSTKLEDSAMYFCASSEGAGGPTDTQYFGPGTRLTVL.

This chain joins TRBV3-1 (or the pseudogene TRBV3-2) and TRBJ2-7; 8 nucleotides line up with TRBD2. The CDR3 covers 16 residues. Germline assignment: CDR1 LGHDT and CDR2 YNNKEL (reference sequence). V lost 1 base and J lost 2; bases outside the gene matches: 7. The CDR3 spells CASSQGFSGTTYEQYF. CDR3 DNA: TGTGCCAGCAGCCAAGGCTTTAGCGGGACGACCTACGAGCAGTACTTC.

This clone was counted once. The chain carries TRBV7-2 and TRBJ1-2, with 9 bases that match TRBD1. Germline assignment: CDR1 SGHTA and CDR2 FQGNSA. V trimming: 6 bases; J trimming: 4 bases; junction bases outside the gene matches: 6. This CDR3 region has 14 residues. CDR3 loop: CASRGQGWVYGYTF. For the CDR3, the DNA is TGTGCCAGCAGGGGACAGGGCTGGGTCTATGGCTACACCTTC.

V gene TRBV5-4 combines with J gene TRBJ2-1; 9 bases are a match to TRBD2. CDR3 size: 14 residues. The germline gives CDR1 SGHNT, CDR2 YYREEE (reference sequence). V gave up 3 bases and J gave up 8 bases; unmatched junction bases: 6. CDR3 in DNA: TGTGCCAGCAGCTATAGCGGGAGCTCCGATGAGCAGTTCTTC. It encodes CASSYSGSSDEQFF.

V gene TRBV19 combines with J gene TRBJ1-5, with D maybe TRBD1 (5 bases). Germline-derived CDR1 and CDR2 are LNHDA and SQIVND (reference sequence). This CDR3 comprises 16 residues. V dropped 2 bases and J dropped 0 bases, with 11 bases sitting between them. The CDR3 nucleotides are TGTGCCAGTAGTATACCCCAGGGTGATAGCAATCAGCCCCAGCATTTT. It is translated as CASSIPQGDSNQPQHF.

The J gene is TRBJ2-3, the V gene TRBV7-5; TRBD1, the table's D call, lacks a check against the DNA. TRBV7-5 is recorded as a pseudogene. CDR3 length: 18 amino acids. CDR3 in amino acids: CARSLGDRGRRGTDTQYF. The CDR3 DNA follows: TGTGCCAGAAGCTTAGGGGACAGGGGGCGACGTGGCACAGATACGCAGTATTTT.

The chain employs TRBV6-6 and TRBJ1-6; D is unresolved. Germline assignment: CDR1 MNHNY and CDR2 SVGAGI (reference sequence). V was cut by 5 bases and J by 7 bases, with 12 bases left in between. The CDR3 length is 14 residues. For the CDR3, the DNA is TGTGCCAGCAGTATAACACCATCCAATTCACCCCTCCACTTT. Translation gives CASSITPSNSPLHF.

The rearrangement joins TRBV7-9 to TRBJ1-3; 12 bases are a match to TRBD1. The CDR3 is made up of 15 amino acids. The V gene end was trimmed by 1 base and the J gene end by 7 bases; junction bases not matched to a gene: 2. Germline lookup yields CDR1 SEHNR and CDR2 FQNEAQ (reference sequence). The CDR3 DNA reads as TGTGCCAGCAGCTTAGGGGGACAGGGGGCGAACACCATATATTTT. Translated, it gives CASSLGGQGANTIYF.

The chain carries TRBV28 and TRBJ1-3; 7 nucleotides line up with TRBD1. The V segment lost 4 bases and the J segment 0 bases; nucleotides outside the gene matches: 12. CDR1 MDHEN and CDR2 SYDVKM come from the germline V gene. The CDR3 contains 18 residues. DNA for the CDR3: TGTGCCAGCAGTTCTACGACAGGGAGGAGAAGCTCTGGAAACACCATATATTTT. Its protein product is CASSSTTGRRSSGNTIYF.

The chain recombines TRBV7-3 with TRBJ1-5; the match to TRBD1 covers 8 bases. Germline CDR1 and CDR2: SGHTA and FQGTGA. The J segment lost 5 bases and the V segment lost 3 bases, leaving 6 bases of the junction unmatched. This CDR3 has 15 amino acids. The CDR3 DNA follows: TGTGCCAGCAGCTTCACGGGACAGGTTCATCAGCCCCAGCATTTT. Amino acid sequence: CASSFTGQVHQPQHF.

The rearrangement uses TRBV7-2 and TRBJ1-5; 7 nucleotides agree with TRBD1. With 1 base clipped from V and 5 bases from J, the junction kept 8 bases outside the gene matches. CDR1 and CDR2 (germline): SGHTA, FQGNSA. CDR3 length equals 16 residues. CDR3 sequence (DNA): TGTGCCAGCAGCTTAGGAGGCAGGGGGATCGATCAGCCCCAGCATTTT. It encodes CASSLGGRGIDQPQHF.

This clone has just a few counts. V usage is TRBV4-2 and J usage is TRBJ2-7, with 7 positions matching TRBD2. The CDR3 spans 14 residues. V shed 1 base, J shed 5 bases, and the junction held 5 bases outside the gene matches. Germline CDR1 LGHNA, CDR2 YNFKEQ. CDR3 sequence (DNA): TGTGCCAGCAGCCAAGCGGGGGGTAGGGACGAGCAGTACTTC. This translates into CASSQAGGRDEQYF.

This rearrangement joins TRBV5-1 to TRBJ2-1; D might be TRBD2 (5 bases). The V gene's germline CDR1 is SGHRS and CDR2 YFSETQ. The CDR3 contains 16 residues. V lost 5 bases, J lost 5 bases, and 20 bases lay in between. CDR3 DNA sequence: TGCGCCAGCAGTAAAACCTGGTCCGGGGTAGACAATGAGCAGTTCTTC. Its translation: CASSKTWSGVDNEQFF.

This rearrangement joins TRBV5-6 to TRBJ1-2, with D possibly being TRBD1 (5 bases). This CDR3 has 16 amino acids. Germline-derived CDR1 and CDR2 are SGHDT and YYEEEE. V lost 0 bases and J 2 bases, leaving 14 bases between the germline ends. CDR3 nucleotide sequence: TGTGCCAGCAGCTTGGTTGCCCAGGGCCCGAACTATGGCTACACCTTC. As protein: CASSLVAQGPNYGYTF.

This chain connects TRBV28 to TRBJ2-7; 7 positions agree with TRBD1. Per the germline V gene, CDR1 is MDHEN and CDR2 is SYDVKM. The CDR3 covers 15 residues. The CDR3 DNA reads TGTGGTTCAGGGGGTTTCGCCATTGGCTCCTACGAGCAGTACTTC. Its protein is CGSGGFAIGSYEQYF.